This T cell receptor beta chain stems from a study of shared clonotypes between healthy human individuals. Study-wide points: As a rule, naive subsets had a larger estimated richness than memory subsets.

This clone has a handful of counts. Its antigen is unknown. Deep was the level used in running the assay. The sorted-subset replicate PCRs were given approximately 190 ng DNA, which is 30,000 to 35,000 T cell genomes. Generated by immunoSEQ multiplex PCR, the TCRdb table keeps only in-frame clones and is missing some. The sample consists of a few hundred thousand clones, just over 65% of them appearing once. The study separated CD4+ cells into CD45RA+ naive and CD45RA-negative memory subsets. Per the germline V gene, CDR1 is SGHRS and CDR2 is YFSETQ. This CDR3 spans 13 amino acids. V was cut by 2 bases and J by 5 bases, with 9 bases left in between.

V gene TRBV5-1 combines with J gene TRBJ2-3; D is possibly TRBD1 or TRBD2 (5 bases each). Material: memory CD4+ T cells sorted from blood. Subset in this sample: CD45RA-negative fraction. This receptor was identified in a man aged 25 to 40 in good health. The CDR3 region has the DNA TGCGCCAGCAGCTTTTGGGGGAGAGATACGCAGTATTTT. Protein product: CASSFWGRDTQYF.